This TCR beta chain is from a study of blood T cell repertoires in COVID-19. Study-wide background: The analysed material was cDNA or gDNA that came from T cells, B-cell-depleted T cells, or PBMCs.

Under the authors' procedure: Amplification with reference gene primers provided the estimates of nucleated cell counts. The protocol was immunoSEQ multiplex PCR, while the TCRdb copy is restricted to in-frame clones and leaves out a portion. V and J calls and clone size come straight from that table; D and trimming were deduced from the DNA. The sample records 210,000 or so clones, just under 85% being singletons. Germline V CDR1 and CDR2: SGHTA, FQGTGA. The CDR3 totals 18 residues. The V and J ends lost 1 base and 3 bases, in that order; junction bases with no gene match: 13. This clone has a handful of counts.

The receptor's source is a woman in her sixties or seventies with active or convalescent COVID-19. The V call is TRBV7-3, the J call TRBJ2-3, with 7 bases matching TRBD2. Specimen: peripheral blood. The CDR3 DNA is TGTGCCAGCAGCTTAAAGGGCGGCGGGAGCTTCTCAACAGATACGCAGTATTTT. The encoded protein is CASSLKGGGSFSTDTQYF.